This entry describes one T cell receptor (beta chain). This record belongs to a study of blood T cell repertoires in COVID-19. Losses at the gene ends were 4 bases for V and 1 base for J; bases not matched to a gene: 3. Germline CDR1 reads MNHEY; CDR2 reads SMNVEV (reference sequence). The CDR3 totals 16 residues. TCRdb's copy holds only in-frame clones and misses some; the assay was immunoSEQ multiplex PCR. Here the sample spans 220,000 or so clones, roughly 89% being singletons. The rearrangement uses TRBV27 and TRBJ2-3; 12 bases are shared with TRBD2. The sample taken for sequencing was PBMCs or T cells enriched from blood (not recorded which). This clonotype originated in a woman aged 35 to 49 who had recovered from COVID-19. CDR3 residues: CASSSRLAGGTDTQYF. Written as DNA, the CDR3 is TGTGCCAGCAGTTCGCGACTAGCGGGAGGCACAGATACGCAGTATTTT.